The T cell receptor (beta chain) under discussion was sequenced for a study of cytomegalovirus exposure and HLA in healthy donors. Germline CDR1 is SNHLY and CDR2 is FYNNEI. The CDR3 covers 13 residues. V lost 4 bases, J lost 4 bases, and 2 bases stayed unmatched. Study results and caveats: The finding came from a later analysis; first-cohort TCR clusters tended to co-occur in the roughly 110 validation repertoires. Among TCR beta chains, those listed as cytomegalovirus-associated numbered roughly 150. The classifier reportedly diagnosed cytomegalovirus status with high specificity and sensitivity.

Points on this clone: Its antigen is unidentified.

Sequencing was performed with immunoSEQ multiplex PCR; in TCRdb, only in-frame clones are kept and a portion is missing. The repertoire holds 200,000 to 250,000 clones, with around nine tenths as singletons. The J gene is TRBJ1-1, the V gene TRBV2; 8 nucleotides align to TRBD1. Sequenced: PBMCs. The sequence came from a woman aged 18-29 years in good health and CMV-seropositive. The CDR3 here is CASSATGGTEAFF. The CDR3 DNA sequence: TGTGCCAGCAGTGCTACAGGGGGCACTGAAGCTTTCTTT. Supplemented by reference TRBV2 and TRBJ1-1, the full variable domain reads EPEVTQTPSHQVTQMGQEVILRCVPISNHLYFYWYRQILGQKVEFLVSFYNNEISEKSEIFDDQFSVERPDGSNFTLKIRSTKLEDSAMYFCASSATGGTEAFFGQGTRLTVV.